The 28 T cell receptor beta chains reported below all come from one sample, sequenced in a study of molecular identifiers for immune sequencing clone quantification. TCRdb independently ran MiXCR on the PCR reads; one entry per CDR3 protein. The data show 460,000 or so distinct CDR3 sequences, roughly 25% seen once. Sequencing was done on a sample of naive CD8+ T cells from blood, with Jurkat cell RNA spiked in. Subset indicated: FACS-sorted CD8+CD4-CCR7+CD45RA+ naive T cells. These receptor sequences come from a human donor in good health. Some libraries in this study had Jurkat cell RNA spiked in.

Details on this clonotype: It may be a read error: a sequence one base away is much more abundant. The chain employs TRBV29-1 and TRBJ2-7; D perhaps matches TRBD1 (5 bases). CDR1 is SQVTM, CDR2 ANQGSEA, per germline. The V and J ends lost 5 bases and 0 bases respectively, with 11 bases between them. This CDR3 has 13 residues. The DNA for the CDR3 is TGCAGCGTTCCCGCGACAGACTCCTACGAGCAGTACTTC. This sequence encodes CSVPATDSYEQYF.

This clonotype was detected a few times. The CDR3 bases are TGTGCCAGCAGCCCAAACAGGGGATTCCCTCAGCCCCAGCATTTT. Translated, it gives CASSPNRGFPQPQHF. This chain uses TRBV13 with TRBJ1-5, with TRBD1 matching 7 bases. V was clipped by 5 bases and J by 6 bases; unmatched bases: 10. This CDR3 has 15 amino acids. Germline assignment: CDR1 PRHDT and CDR2 FYEKMQ (reference sequence).

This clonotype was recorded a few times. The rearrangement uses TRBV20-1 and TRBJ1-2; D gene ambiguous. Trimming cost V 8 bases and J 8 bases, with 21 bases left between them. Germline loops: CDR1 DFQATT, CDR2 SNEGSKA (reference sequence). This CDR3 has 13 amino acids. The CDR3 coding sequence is TGCAGTACCAAACCCCCGAGATTAGTGGGCTACACCTTC. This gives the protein CSTKPPRLVGYTF.

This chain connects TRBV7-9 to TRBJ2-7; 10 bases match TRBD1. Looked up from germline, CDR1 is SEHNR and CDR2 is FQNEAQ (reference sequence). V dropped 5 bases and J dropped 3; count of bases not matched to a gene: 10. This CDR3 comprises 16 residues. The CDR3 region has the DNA TGTGCCAGCAGCCCTAGTCGGGACAGGGGCTTCTACGAGCAGTACTTC. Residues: CASSPSRDRGFYEQYF.

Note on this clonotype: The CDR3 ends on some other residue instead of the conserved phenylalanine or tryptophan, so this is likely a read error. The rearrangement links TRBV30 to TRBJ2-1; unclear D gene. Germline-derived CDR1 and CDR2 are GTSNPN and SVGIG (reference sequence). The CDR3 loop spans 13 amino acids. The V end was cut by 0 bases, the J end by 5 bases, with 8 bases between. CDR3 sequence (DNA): TGTGCCTGGAGTGTACAAATCGACAATGAGCAGTTCATC. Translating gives CAWSVQIDNEQFI.

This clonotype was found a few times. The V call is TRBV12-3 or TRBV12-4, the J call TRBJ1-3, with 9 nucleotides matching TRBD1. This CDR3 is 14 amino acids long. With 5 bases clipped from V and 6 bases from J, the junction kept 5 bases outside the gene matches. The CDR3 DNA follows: TGTGCCAGCAGTCGGACAGGGGAGGAAAACACCATATATTTT. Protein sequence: CASSRTGEENTIYF.

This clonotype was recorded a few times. In DNA, the CDR3 is TGTGCCAGCAGTTTCAATCCTTCGGACAGTTTCAACGAGCAGTACTTC. This codes for CASSFNPSDSFNEQYF. The V gene is TRBV27, the J gene TRBJ2-7, with D maybe TRBD1 (6 bases). V was cut by 3 bases and J by 5 bases, with 20 bases left in between. The germline gives CDR1 MNHEY, CDR2 SMNVEV (reference sequence). The CDR3 length is 16 residues.

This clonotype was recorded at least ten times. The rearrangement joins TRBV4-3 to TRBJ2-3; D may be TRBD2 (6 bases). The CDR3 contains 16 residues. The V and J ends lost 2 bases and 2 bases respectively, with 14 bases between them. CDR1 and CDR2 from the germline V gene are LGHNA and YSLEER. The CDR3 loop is CASSQNPTRFTDTQYF. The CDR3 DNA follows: TGCGCCAGCAGCCAAAACCCGACTAGGTTCACAGATACGCAGTATTTT.

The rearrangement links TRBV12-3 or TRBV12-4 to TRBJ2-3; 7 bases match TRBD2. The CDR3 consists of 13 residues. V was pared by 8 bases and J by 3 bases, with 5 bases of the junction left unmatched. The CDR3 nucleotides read TGTGCCAGCGCGACTAGCAGGACAGATACGCAGTATTTT. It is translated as CASATSRTDTQYF.

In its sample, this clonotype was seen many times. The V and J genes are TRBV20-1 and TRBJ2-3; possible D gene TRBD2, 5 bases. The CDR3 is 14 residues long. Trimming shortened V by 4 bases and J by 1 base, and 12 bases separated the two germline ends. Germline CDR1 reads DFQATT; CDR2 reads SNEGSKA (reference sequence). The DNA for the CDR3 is TGCAGTGCTACCGATTTGGAGGGCACAGATACGCAGTATTTT. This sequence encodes CSATDLEGTDTQYF.

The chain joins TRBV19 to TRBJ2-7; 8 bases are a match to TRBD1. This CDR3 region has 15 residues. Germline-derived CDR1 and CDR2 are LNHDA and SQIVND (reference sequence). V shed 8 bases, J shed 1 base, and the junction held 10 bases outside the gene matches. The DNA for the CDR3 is TGTGCCAGTGGTGTCGACAGGGGCCTTTCCTACGAGCAGTACTTC. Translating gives CASGVDRGLSYEQYF.

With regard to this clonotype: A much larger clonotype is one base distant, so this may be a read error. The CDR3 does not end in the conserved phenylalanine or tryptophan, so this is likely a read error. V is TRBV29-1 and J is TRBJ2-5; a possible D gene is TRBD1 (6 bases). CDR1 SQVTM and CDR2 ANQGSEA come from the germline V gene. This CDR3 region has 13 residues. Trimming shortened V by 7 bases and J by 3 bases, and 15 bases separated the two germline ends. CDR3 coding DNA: TGCAGCGCAGAAGCAGGGGCTGAAGAGACCCAGTACTAC. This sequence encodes CSAEAGAEETQYY.

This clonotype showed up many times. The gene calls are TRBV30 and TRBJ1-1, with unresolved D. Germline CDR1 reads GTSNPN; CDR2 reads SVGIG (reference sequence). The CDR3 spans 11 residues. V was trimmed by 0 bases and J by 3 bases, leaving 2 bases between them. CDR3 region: CAWSVDTEAFF. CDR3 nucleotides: TGTGCCTGGAGTGTAGACACTGAAGCTTTCTTT.

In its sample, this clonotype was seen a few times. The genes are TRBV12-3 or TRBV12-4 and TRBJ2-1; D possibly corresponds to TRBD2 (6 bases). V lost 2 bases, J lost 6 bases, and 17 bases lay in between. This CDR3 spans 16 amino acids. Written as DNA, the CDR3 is TGTGCCAGCAGTTTACTGGTAGGGCTAGCGCGCAATGAGCAGTTCTTC. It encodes CASSLLVGLARNEQFF.

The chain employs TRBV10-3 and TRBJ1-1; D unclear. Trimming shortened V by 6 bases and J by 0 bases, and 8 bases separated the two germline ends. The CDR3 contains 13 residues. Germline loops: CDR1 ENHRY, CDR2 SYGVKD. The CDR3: CAIRATMNTEAFF. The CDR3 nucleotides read TGTGCCATCAGGGCAACAATGAACACTGAAGCTTTCTTT.

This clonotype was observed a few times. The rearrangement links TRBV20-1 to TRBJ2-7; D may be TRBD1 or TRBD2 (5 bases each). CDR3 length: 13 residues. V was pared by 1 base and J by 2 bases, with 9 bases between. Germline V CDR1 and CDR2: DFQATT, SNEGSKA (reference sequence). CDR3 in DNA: TGCAGTGCTAGAGGGGACCTTACCTACGAGCAGTACTTC. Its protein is CSARGDLTYEQYF.

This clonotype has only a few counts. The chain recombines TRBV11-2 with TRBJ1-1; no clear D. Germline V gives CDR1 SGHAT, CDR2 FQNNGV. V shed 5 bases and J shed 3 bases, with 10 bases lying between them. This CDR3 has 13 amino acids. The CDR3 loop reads CASSPGSYTEAFF. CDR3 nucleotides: TGTGCCAGCAGCCCCGGTTCATACACTGAAGCTTTCTTT.

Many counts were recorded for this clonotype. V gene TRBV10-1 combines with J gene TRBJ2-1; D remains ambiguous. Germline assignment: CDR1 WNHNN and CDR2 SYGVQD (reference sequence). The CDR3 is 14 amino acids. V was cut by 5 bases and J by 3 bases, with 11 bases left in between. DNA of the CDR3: TGCGCCAGCAGTCCTCTTGAGGACTACAATGAGCAGTTCTTC. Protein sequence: CASSPLEDYNEQFF.

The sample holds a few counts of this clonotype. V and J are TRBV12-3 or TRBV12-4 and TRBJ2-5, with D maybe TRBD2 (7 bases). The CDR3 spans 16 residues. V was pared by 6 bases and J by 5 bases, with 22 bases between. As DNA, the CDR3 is TGTGCCAGCAGCCAGCCTACGGGGGGCACTGGGGAGACCCAGTACTTC. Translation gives CASSQPTGGTGETQYF.

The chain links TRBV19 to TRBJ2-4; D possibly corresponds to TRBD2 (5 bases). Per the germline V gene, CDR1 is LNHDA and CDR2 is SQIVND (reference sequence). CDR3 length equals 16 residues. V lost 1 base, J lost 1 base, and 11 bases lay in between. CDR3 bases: TGTGCCAGTAGTATAGGGTCCCGAGGGGCCAAAAACATTCAGTACTTC. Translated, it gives CASSIGSRGAKNIQYF.

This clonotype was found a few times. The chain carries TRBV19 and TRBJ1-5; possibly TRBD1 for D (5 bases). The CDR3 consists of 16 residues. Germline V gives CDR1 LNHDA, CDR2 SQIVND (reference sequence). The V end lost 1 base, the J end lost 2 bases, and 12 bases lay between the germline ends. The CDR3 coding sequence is TGTGCCAGTAGTATAGGCTCCCGGGGGGGCAATCAGCCCCAGCATTTT. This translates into CASSIGSRGGNQPQHF.

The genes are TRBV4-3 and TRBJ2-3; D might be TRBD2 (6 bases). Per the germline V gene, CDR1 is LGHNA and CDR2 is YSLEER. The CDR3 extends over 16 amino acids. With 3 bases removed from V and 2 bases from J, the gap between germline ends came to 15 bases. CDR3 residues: CASSQAAGGITDTQYF. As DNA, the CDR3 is TGCGCCAGCAGCCAGGCGGCTGGCGGGATCACAGATACGCAGTATTTT.

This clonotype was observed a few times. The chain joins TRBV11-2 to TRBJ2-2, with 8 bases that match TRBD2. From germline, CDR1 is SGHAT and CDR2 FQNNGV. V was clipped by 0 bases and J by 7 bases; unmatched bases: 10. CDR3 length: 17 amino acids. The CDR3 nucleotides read TGTGCCAGCAGCTTAGATCAAGCGGGAGTTCTTATCGGGGAGCTGTTTTTT. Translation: CASSLDQAGVLIGELFF. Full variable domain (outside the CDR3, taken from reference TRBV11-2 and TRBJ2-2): EAGVAQSPRYKIIEKRQSVAFWCNPISGHATLYWYQQILGQGPKLLIQFQNNGVVDDSQLPKDRFSAERLKGVDSTLKIQPAKLEDSAVYLCASSLDQAGVLIGELFFGEGSRLTVL.

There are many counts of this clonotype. CDR3 DNA sequence: TGTGCCAGCACGGGGGGTGCCACCTACGAGCAGTACTTC. It translates to CASTGGATYEQYF. This rearrangement joins TRBV6-5 to TRBJ2-7; 7 nucleotides align to TRBD2. Germline-derived CDR1 and CDR2 are MNHEY and SVGAGI. The junction had 5 bases not matched to a gene; V was cut back by 7 bases and J by 2 bases. The CDR3 length is 13 residues.

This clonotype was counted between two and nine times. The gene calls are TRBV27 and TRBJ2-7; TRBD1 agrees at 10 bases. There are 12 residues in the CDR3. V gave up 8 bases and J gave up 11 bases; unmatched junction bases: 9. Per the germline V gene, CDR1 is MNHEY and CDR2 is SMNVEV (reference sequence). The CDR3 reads CASGTGTGDKYF. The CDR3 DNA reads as TGTGCCAGCGGGACGGGGACAGGGGATAAGTACTTC.

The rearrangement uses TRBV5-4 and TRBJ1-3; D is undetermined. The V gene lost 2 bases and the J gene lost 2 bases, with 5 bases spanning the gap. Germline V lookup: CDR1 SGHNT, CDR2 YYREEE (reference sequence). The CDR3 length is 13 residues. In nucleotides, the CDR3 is TGTGCCAGCAGCTTTGGGGCTGGAAACACCATATATTTT. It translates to CASSFGAGNTIYF.

The CDR3 nucleotides are TGTGCCAGCAGCTCACGCGGACAGGGGGATCTTGGGTACACTGAAGCTTTCTTT. It translates to CASSSRGQGDLGYTEAFF. The gene calls are TRBV7-9 and TRBJ1-1, with TRBD1 identical over 10 bases. Trimming took 4 bases from V and 3 from J; bases not matched to a gene: 14. Germline V lookup: CDR1 SEHNR, CDR2 FQNEAQ (reference sequence). This CDR3 comprises 18 residues.

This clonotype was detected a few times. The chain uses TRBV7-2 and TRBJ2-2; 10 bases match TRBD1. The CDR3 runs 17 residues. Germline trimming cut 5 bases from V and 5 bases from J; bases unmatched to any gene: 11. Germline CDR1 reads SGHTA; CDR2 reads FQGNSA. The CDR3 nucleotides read TGTGCCAGCAGCAGATACCGGGACAGGGGCGGTACCGGGGAGCTGTTTTTT. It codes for CASSRYRDRGGTGELFF. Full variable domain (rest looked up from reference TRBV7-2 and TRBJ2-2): GAGVSQSPSNKVTEKGKDVELRCDPISGHTALYWYRQSLGQGLEFLIYFQGNSAPDKSGLPSDRFSAERTGGSVSTLTIQRTQQEDSAVYLCASSRYRDRGGTGELFFGEGSRLTVL.